This TCR beta chain is drawn from a study of T cells after yellow fever vaccination. Across the study: Where fractions had low cell numbers, libraries were prepared from them with the SMART-Seq v4 Ultra Low Input RNA kit.

TCRdb redid the calling of the 5' RACE reads with MiXCR, one entry per CDR3 protein. The sample consists of about 260,000 distinct CDR3 sequences, 10% to 15% of them appearing once. CDR1 SGHRS and CDR2 YFSETQ come from the germline V gene. The CDR3 sequence is 14 residues long. V lost 4 bases, J lost 0 bases, and 11 bases lay in between. General study points: The secondary response was weaker but peaked faster, day 5 versus 15. FACS-sorted repertoires might harbor abundant contaminating clonotypes from the bulk population. The study re-detected most primary-vaccination clones after the booster (96% CD4, 80% to 90% CD8).

This clonotype was observed a handful of times. Its specificity is not known. The source of this sequence is a man aged 25 to 40 who received the YFV17D yellow fever vaccine. The sequenced sample was CD4+ T cells sorted from PBMCs, obtained 45 days after the yellow fever booster vaccination. V gene TRBV5-1 combines with J gene TRBJ2-7; D ambiguous. CDR3 region: CASSQTSSSYEQYF. The DNA of the CDR3 is TGCGCCAGCAGCCAAACGTCGAGCTCCTACGAGCAGTACTTC.